This is a list of T cell receptor beta chains from one sample in a study of T cell responses to AZD1222 COVID-19 vaccine. Libraries were prepared by immunoSEQ multiplex PCR; TCRdb keeps only in-frame clonotypes and omits some of them. The sample has about 130,000 clones; about 90% are singletons. Sequencing was performed on peripheral blood, taken on day 0 of AZD1222 vaccination. These receptors originate from an adult in good health. The CDR3 runs from the conserved cysteine through the conserved F or W. The D gene is left open where the match is weak. Only some rows state a clone size, as once, few, many or a class for expanded clones.

j_gene | abundance | v_gene | d_gene | CDR3aa | CDR3nt
TRBJ1-2 | - | TRBV19 | TRBD1 | CASSIPGQGQGYTF | TGTGCCAGTAGTATCCCGGGACAGGGTCAAGGCTACACCTTC
TRBJ2-2 | - | TRBV6-4 | - | CASSVQRETGELFF | TGTGCCAGCAGTGTACAGAGAGAAACCGGGGAGCTGTTTTTT
TRBJ1-5 | - | TRBV30 | - | CAWTRGNGAQPQHF | TGTGCCTGGACAAGGGGTAATGGGGCTCAGCCCCAGCATTTT
TRBJ2-3 | - | TRBV4-3 | - | CASSQDYRGRNTDTQYF | TGCGCCAGCAGCCAAGATTACCGGGGGCGAAACACAGATACGCAGTATTTT
TRBJ2-5 | - | TRBV7-8 | - | CASSLAETQYF | TGTGCCAGCAGCTTAGCGGAGACCCAGTACTTC
TRBJ1-5 | - | TRBV3-1/TRBV3-2 | TRBD1 | CASSQDEGQGLRNQPQHF | TGTGCCAGCAGCCAAGATGAGGGACAGGGATTGCGCAATCAGCCCCAGCATTTT
TRBJ2-7 | once | TRBV27 | TRBD2 | CASSLLGGRSYEQYF | TGTGCCAGCAGTTTATTGGGGGGGAGGTCCTACGAGCAGTACTTC
TRBJ1-3 | - | TRBV5-1 | - | CASSLPRRDGSSGNTIYF | TGCGCCAGCAGCTTGCCGAGGCGGGACGGGAGCTCTGGAAACACCATATATTTT
TRBJ1-3 | - | TRBV27 | TRBD1 | CASSSRTGGTIYF | TGTGCCAGCAGTTCCCGGACAGGGGGCACCATATATTTT
TRBJ2-3 | - | TRBV7-2 | TRBD2 | CASRTSGGAADTQYF | TGTGCCAGCAGAACAAGCGGGGGGGCCGCAGATACGCAGTATTTT
TRBJ2-3 | once | TRBV5-4 | - | CASSLELLTDTQYF | TGTGCCAGCAGCTTGGAACTCCTCACAGATACGCAGTATTTT
TRBJ2-7 | - | TRBV13 | - | CASRQKIGGQDYYEQYF | TGTGCCAGCAGGCAAAAGATTGGGGGCCAAGACTACTACGAGCAGTACTTC
TRBJ1-3 | once | TRBV4-3 | - | CASSQGIHRGPESSGNTIYF | TGCGCCAGCAGCCAAGGGATTCATAGGGGTCCCGAGAGCTCTGGAAACACCATATATTTT
TRBJ2-1 | - | TRBV6-5 | - | CASSYSTGWYNEQFF | TGTGCCAGCAGTTACTCAACGGGGTGGTACAATGAGCAGTTCTTC
TRBJ2-1 | - | TRBV7-3 | - | CASSRGLGLGPYNEQFF | TGTGCCAGCAGTAGGGGGCTGGGACTAGGCCCTTACAATGAGCAGTTCTTC
TRBJ1-2 | once | TRBV5-1 | - | CASSLARYGYTF | TGCGCCAGCAGCTTGGCACGCTATGGCTACACCTTC
TRBJ1-4 | - | TRBV13 | TRBD1 | CASSTWTGGPEKLFF | TGTGCCAGCAGCACGTGGACAGGGGGCCCTGAAAAACTGTTTTTT
TRBJ1-5 | - | TRBV18 | TRBD1 | CASSRVRDSLQPQHF | TGTGCCAGCTCACGCGTCCGGGACAGTCTTCAGCCCCAGCATTTT
TRBJ2-2 | - | TRBV10-3 | - | CATTAWDTGELFF | TGTGCCACCACGGCCTGGGACACCGGGGAGCTGTTTTTT
TRBJ1-2 | - | TRBV6-5 | - | CASSSQVLGGYTF | TGTGCCAGCAGTTCTCAGGTGTTGGGTGGCTACACCTTC
TRBJ2-5 | - | TRBV15 | - | CATSRVGTREETQYF | TGTGCCACCAGCAGAGTGGGGACAAGAGAAGAGACCCAGTACTTC
TRBJ2-7 | - | TRBV3-1/TRBV3-2 | - | CASNPTLKEQYF | TGTGCCAGCAACCCGACACTCAAGGAGCAGTACTTC
TRBJ1-2 | - | TRBV12-3/TRBV12-4 | - | CASSPQPNYGYTF | TGTGCCAGCAGTCCACAACCTAACTATGGCTACACCTTC
TRBJ1-4 | - | TRBV3-1/TRBV3-2 | TRBD1 | CASSETGAWEKLFF | TGTGCCAGCAGCGAAACAGGGGCCTGGGAAAAACTGTTTTTT
TRBJ1-2 | - | TRBV12-3/TRBV12-4 | - | CASSTGSAGYTF | TGTGCCAGCAGCACAGGGTCCGCTGGCTACACCTTC
TRBJ1-2 | - | TRBV20-1 | TRBD1 | CSASLTGQGYGYTF | TGCAGTGCTAGTCTCACGGGACAGGGCTATGGCTACACCTTC
TRBJ2-3 | - | TRBV7-3 | - | CASSPGQPRTDTQYF | TGTGCCAGCAGCCCTGGACAGCCGCGCACAGATACGCAGTATTTT
TRBJ1-5 | - | TRBV10-3 | - | CAITPSRVKVRPQHF | TGTGCCATCACCCCAAGCAGAGTTAAGGTGAGGCCCCAGCATTTT
TRBJ2-2 | - | TRBV3-1/TRBV3-2 | TRBD1 | CASEGTANTGELFF | TGTGCCAGCGAAGGGACAGCGAACACCGGGGAGCTGTTTTTT
TRBJ2-7 | - | TRBV6-5 | - | CASSYSGRKNEQYF | TGTGCCAGCAGTTACTCGGGACGTAAAAACGAGCAGTACTTC
TRBJ2-7 | - | TRBV7-8 | - | CASSLEGDSSYEQYF | TGTGCCAGCAGCTTAGAAGGGGACTCCTCCTACGAGCAGTACTTC
TRBJ1-2 | - | TRBV19 | - | CASSRTVNANYGYTF | TGTGCCAGTAGTAGGACAGTAAATGCTAACTATGGCTACACCTTC
TRBJ1-3 | - | TRBV3-1/TRBV3-2 | - | CASSRQTSGNTIYF | TGTGCCAGCAGCAGACAGACCTCTGGAAACACCATATATTTT
TRBJ2-3 | - | TRBV9 | TRBD2 | CASSLSGGKYPDTQYF | TGTGCCAGCAGCCTCAGCGGGGGGAAGTATCCAGATACGCAGTATTTT
TRBJ2-6 | - | TRBV10-3 | - | CAIGTETSGANVLTF | TGTGCCATCGGAACCGAGACTTCAGGGGCCAACGTCCTGACTTTC
TRBJ2-5 | - | TRBV5-1 | - | CASSLIGNQETQYF | TGCGCCAGCAGCTTGATTGGAAACCAAGAGACCCAGTACTTC
TRBJ1-2 | - | TRBV10-3 | - | CAISEGSYGYTF | TGTGCCATCAGTGAAGGGTCCTATGGCTACACCTTC
TRBJ2-3 | - | TRBV5-1 | TRBD1 | CASSLEGGDQFTQYF | TGCGCCAGCAGCTTAGAAGGGGGCGACCAATTTACGCAGTATTTT